This T cell receptor (beta chain) is from a study of shared clonotypes between healthy human individuals. Naive CD8 isolation took CD45RO-negative cells positively selected for CCR7 and excluded terminally differentiated effector memory CD45RA+ cells. The V end lost 2 bases, the J end lost 4 bases, and 18 bases lay between the germline ends. This CDR3 is 17 amino acids long. CDR1 SNHLY and CDR2 FYNNEI come from the germline V gene. Some clones are missing from TCRdb's copy, which holds only in-frame ones; the method was immunoSEQ multiplex PCR. This table holds over 2,000,000 clones, about 94% found once.

The rearrangement joins TRBV2 to TRBJ2-1, with no clear D. This sequence originates from a man younger than 35 in good health. Some clones in this sample may be carry-over from other donors' samples. Sequencing used naive CD8+ T cells from PBMCs. As DNA, the CDR3 is TGTGCCAGCAGTGAATTATTACGTGCTGCCACGTACAATGAGCAGTTCTTC. Amino acids: CASSELLRAATYNEQFF.